What follows describes a single T cell receptor (beta chain). CDR1 and CDR2 from the germline V gene are SGHAT and FQNNGV. The CDR3 contains 18 residues. V was pared by 3 bases and J by 4 bases, with 14 bases of the junction left unmatched. Employing constant-segment primers, 5'RACE generated TCR alpha and TCR beta cDNA libraries bearing sample barcodes and UMIs. TCRdb passed the 5' RACE reads through MiXCR, listing each CDR3 protein once. The sample has hundreds of thousands of distinct CDR3 sequences; approximately 15% are singletons. The data derive from a study of T-cell memory formation after mild COVID-19.

Material for sequencing was PBMCs or a T cell subset sorted from them (not recorded which). This chain links TRBV11-2 with TRBJ2-3, with TRBD2 matching 9 bases. The sequence was collected from a man aged 18 to 29 who had mild COVID-19 (a few samples of this study predate the infection). Cell type and time point are not known. DNA of the CDR3: TGTGCCAGCAGCTTGGGACCGTTCCTAGCGGGGAACGCAGATACGCAGTATTTT. Residues: CASSLGPFLAGNADTQYF.